Listed here are 10 T cell receptor beta chains from one sample, sequenced in a study of early T cells in non-severe SARS-CoV-2 infection. A single record per CDR3 protein comes from TCRdb applying MiXCR to the 5' RACE reads. The sample comprises 45,000 to 50,000 distinct CDR3 sequences, about 6.2% of which are singletons, and about 7% rests with the top ten. Here the sequenced sample was whole blood, taken at baseline. Receptors originate from an adult who was a healthcare worker with PCR-confirmed SARS-CoV-2 infection or an uninfected control (not recorded which).

This clonotype came up many times. The CDR3 nucleotides are TGCAGTGCTTCTACAGGGTTTTTGGAGAGTGGCACTGAAGCTTTCTTT. It yields the protein CSASTGFLESGTEAFF. V gene TRBV20-1 combines with J gene TRBJ1-1; maybe TRBD1 (6 bases). V was cut by 5 bases and J by 4 bases, with 23 bases left in between. Germline CDR1 reads DFQATT; CDR2 reads SNEGSKA (reference sequence). The CDR3 totals 16 residues.

This clonotype occurred a few times. This CDR3 fails to terminate in the conserved phenylalanine or tryptophan, so it likely reflects a read error. The chain recombines TRBV28 with TRBJ2-2, with TRBD1 matching over 8 bases. The germline gives CDR1 MDHEN, CDR2 SYDVKM. V was clipped by 8 bases and J by 7 bases; unmatched bases: 12. CDR3 length: 15 amino acids. CDR3 sequence (DNA): TGTGCCAGCGGGAAAATCGGACAGGGTGGCGGGGAGCTGTTTCTT. Its translation: CASGKIGQGGGELFL.

J is TRBJ1-1 and V is TRBV14, with TRBD1 matching 7 bases. The trim removed 4 bases at V and 0 bases at J, leaving 8 bases unmatched. Germline lookup yields CDR1 SGHDN and CDR2 FVKESK. This CDR3 is 16 amino acids long. CDR3 region: CASSRRTGDLNTEAFF. The CDR3 region has the DNA TGTGCCAGCAGCCGCAGGACAGGAGATTTGAACACTGAAGCTTTCTTT.

This clonotype has ten or more counts. The chain carries TRBV4-1 and TRBJ2-2; D might be TRBD1 or TRBD2, each matching 5 bases. V was shortened by 5 bases and J by 2 bases, with 15 bases between the two germline ends. This CDR3 spans 16 amino acids. The germline V gene has CDR1 MGHRA and CDR2 YSYEKL. CDR3 sequence reads: CASSEGPSLNTGELFF. The CDR3 DNA reads TGCGCCAGCAGCGAGGGACCCTCGCTTAACACCGGGGAGCTGTTTTTT.

This rearrangement joins TRBV4-2 to TRBJ1-1, with unresolved D. V was trimmed by 4 bases and J by 4 bases, leaving 13 bases between them. Germline loops: CDR1 LGHNA, CDR2 YNFKEQ. The CDR3 runs 14 residues. The CDR3 protein is CASSRVPEITEAFF. Written as DNA, the CDR3 is TGTGCCAGCAGCCGAGTACCAGAGATCACTGAAGCTTTCTTT.

CDR3 in amino acids: CASSPASGSGELFF. CDR3 sequence (DNA): TGTGCCAGTAGTCCTGCTAGCGGGAGCGGGGAGCTGTTTTTT. The chain recombines TRBV19 with TRBJ2-2, with TRBD2 identical over 10 bases. Per the germline V gene, CDR1 is LNHDA and CDR2 is SQIVND (reference sequence). CDR3 length: 14 amino acids. V was pared by 5 bases and J by 7 bases, with 4 bases of the junction left unmatched.

The V and J genes are TRBV2 and TRBJ2-5; TRBD2 might be the D (5 bases). V dropped 3 bases and J dropped 3 bases, with 20 bases sitting between them. Germline V gene lookup returns CDR1 SNHLY and CDR2 FYNNEI. The CDR3 totals 17 residues. The CDR3 DNA reads as TGTGCCAGCAGTGAGGCTGTTGGGAGATCAATCAAAGAGACCCAGTACTTC. Its protein is CASSEAVGRSIKETQYF.

This clonotype came up many times. The chain carries TRBV5-6 and TRBJ1-1; D gene ambiguous. Germline CDR1 is SGHDT and CDR2 is YYEEEE. Trimming took off 0 bases at V and 5 bases at J, with 8 bases between the two ends. The CDR3 has 13 residues. The CDR3 here is CASSLGRGTEAFF. CDR3 bases: TGTGCCAGCAGCTTGGGACGGGGAACTGAAGCTTTCTTT.

The chain recombines TRBV19 with TRBJ2-7; 10 bases agree with TRBD1. Unmatched junction bases numbered 5, after V lost 3 bases and J lost 6 bases. Germline CDR1 LNHDA, CDR2 SQIVND (reference sequence). The length of the CDR3 is 14 residues. In DNA form, the CDR3 reads TGTGCCAGTAGTATTCCGGGACAGGGGTCCGAGCAGTACTTC. As protein: CASSIPGQGSEQYF.

The rearrangement uses TRBV10-3 and TRBJ2-1, with D perhaps assigned TRBD1 or TRBD2 (5 bases each). The CDR3 spans 13 residues. Trimming took off 3 bases at V and 7 bases at J, with 10 bases between the two ends. The germline CDR1 and CDR2 sequences are ENHRY and SYGVKD. CDR3 region: CAISEGTPNEQFF. CDR3 bases: TGTGCCATCAGTGAAGGGACCCCTAATGAGCAGTTCTTC.